What follows are 9 T cell receptor beta chains derived from one specimen sequenced in a study of cytomegalovirus exposure and HLA in healthy donors. Some clones are missing from TCRdb's copy, which holds only in-frame ones; the method was immunoSEQ multiplex PCR. The repertoire holds about 56,000 clones, with more than 80% as singletons. The sequenced material came from PBMCs. These receptors were obtained from a woman in her late teens or twenties in good health and CMV-seronegative.

The table lists this clone with a count of one. This sequence joins TRBV6-5 and TRBJ2-1; TRBD1 agrees at 7 bases. The CDR3 is 13 amino acids. The germline V gene encodes CDR1 MNHEY and CDR2 SVGAGI. The V segment lost 5 bases and the J segment 3 bases; nucleotides outside the gene matches: 1. CDR3 amino acids: CASSDRVYNEQFF. As DNA, the CDR3 is TGTGCCAGCAGTGACAGGGTCTACAATGAGCAGTTCTTC.

The chain couples TRBV5-5 to TRBJ1-1; D gene unclear. Germline lookup yields CDR1 SGHKS and CDR2 YYEKEE (reference sequence). This CDR3 is 14 amino acids long. V was trimmed by 6 bases and J by 3 bases, leaving 15 bases between them. The CDR3 DNA follows: TGTGCCAGCACCAGGAGGTCCGATGACACTGAAGCTTTCTTT. Residues: CASTRRSDDTEAFF.

The rearrangement uses TRBV7-2 and TRBJ2-1, with D perhaps matching TRBD2 (5 bases). The germline CDR1 and CDR2 sequences are SGHTA and FQGNSA. V was pared by 1 base and J by 5 bases, with 15 bases between. The CDR3 totals 16 residues. The DNA of the CDR3 is TGTGCCAGCAGCTTAGTGGGTGCACTTAGCGACAATGAGCAGTTCTTC. Residues: CASSLVGALSDNEQFF.

V usage is TRBV30 and J usage is TRBJ1-1; D gene uncertain. Trimming removed 0 bases from V and 5 bases from J, with 10 bases in between. CDR1 and CDR2 (germline): GTSNPN, SVGIG (reference sequence). This CDR3 is 13 amino acids long. The CDR3 reads CAWSVVWRTEAFF. Here the CDR3 DNA reads TGTGCCTGGAGTGTAGTTTGGAGAACTGAAGCTTTCTTT. Looking up the rest from reference TRBV30 and TRBJ1-1 gives the full variable domain: SQTIHQWPATLVQPVGSPLSLECTVEGTSNPNLYWYRQAAGRGLQLLFYSVGIGQISSEVPQNLSASRPQDRQFILSSKKLLLSDSGFYLCAWSVVWRTEAFFGQGTRLTVV.

V usage is TRBV7-6 and J usage is TRBJ2-1; TRBD2 agrees at 9 bases. The CDR3 has 18 residues. J lost 3 bases, V lost 5 bases, and 14 bases had no gene match. Germline V lookup: CDR1 SGHVS, CDR2 FNYEAQ. CDR3 sequence reads: CASSPAGRGRENYNEQFF. Written as DNA, the CDR3 is TGTGCCAGCAGCCCAGCAGGCCGCGGGAGGGAAAACTACAATGAGCAGTTCTTC. Together with reference TRBV7-6 and TRBJ2-1, the CDR3 gives the full variable domain: GAGVSQSPRYKVTKRGQDVALRCDPISGHVSLYWYRQALGQGPEFLTYFNYEAQQDKSGLPNDRFSAERPEGSISTLTIQRTEQRDSAMYRCASSPAGRGRENYNEQFFGPGTRLTVL.

This chain connects TRBV7-8 to TRBJ1-1, with 7 bases identical to TRBD1. This CDR3 spans 14 amino acids. Germline V gene data show CDR1 as SGHVS and CDR2 as FQNEAQ. The V segment lost 5 bases and the J segment 3 bases; nucleotides outside the gene matches: 6. In nucleotides, the CDR3 is TGTGCCAGCAGCCAGGGACAGAGTTACACTGAAGCTTTCTTT. It translates to CASSQGQSYTEAFF.

This clone has a single count. The chain recombines TRBV11-2 with TRBJ2-3; D not certain. The length of the CDR3 is 14 residues. Germline lookup yields CDR1 SGHAT and CDR2 FQNNGV. Trimming removed 6 bases at V and 4 bases at J, with 14 bases between. The CDR3 sequence is CASSSTAGSDTQYF. CDR3 DNA: TGTGCCAGCAGTTCTACCGCAGGCTCAGATACGCAGTATTTT.

This chain links TRBV7-2 with TRBJ2-7, with 9 bases fitting TRBD2. The germline CDR1 and CDR2 sequences are SGHTA and FQGNSA. This CDR3 spans 15 amino acids. V lost 1 base and J lost 4; bases outside the gene matches: 5. The CDR3 nucleotides read TGTGCCAGCAGCTTAGAGGCGGGGGGGCAGTACGAGCAGTACTTC. Its translation: CASSLEAGGQYEQYF.

V gene TRBV19 combines with J gene TRBJ2-3; D perhaps matches TRBD1 (7 bases). V lost 8 bases to trimming and J lost 6 bases, with 21 bases between them. This CDR3 spans 15 amino acids. Germline lookup yields CDR1 LNHDA and CDR2 SQIVND (reference sequence). This CDR3 is CASGTGGGMGDTQYF. The CDR3 nucleotides are TGTGCCAGTGGTACCGGAGGGGGCATGGGGGATACGCAGTATTTT.